This TCR beta chain was sequenced in a study of blood T cell repertoires in COVID-19. Study-level information: COVID-19 samples collected from the United States, Italy and Spain covered acute and convalescent phases. The cDNA or gDNA used as material had been derived from T cells, B-cell-depleted T cells, or PBMCs.

The length of the CDR3 is 15 residues. In germline, CDR1 is MDHEN, CDR2 SYDVKM. V was pared by 4 bases and J by 1 base, with 13 bases between. In the authors' methods: By means of reference gene primer amplification, nucleated cell counts were estimated. Sequencing used immunoSEQ multiplex PCR; TCRdb keeps in-frame clones, though not all of them. That table furnishes V, J and clone size, whereas the DNA furnished D and trimming. Of more than 140,000 clones listed, 70% to 85% are singletons. The chain carries TRBV28 and TRBJ1-1; D is uncertain. Input material: peripheral blood. This sequence originates from a woman aged 45-65 years in a cohort sampled during active or convalescent COVID-19. CDR3 protein: CASSSDEASNTEAFF. In DNA, the CDR3 is TGTGCCAGCAGTTCCGATGAAGCATCGAACACTGAAGCTTTCTTT. Full variable domain (rest looked up from reference TRBV28 and TRBJ1-1): DVKVTQSSRYLVKRTGEKVFLECVQDMDHENMFWYRQDPGLGLRLIYFSYDVKMKEKGDIPEGYSVSREKKERFSLILESASTNQTSMYLCASSSDEASNTEAFFGQGTRLTVV.